The present T cell receptor (beta chain) was sequenced within a study of blood T cell repertoires in COVID-19. Study background: The study drew acute and convalescent COVID-19 samples from the United States, Italy and Spain. PBMCs, B-cell-depleted T cells, or T cells were the source of the cDNA or gDNA that made up the material.

As processed by the authors: Reference gene primers were amplified, and this amplification served to estimate nucleated cell counts. Only in-frame clones appear in the TCRdb table, and some are missing; sequencing was by immunoSEQ multiplex PCR. V and J calls and clone size are as listed in that table; D and trimming were resolved from the DNA. The table has more than 60,000 clones, about nine tenths seen once. Trimming took 3 bases from V and 6 from J; bases not matched to a gene: 7. Germline values: CDR1 MNHEY, CDR2 SMNVEV (reference sequence). The CDR3 is made up of 15 amino acids. The specimen sequenced was peripheral blood. This sequence was found in a woman between 50 and 59 years old with active or convalescent COVID-19. The chain uses TRBV27 and TRBJ2-1, with 8 bases fitting TRBD2. The CDR3 loop reads CASSLRGVSANEQFF. DNA for the CDR3: TGTGCCAGCAGTTTGCGGGGGGTCTCCGCCAATGAGCAGTTCTTC.